This T cell receptor (beta chain) was sequenced for a study of radiotherapy plus CTLA-4 blockade in lung cancer. Study information: There were objective responses in around 18% of patients, and around 31% had disease control. Notes on the study in general: In blood, after radiotherapy plus ipilimumab, tumor-derived TCR clones expanded. It was early blood T cell clone dynamics, with interferon-beta, that reportedly best predicted response.

Profiled with immunoSEQ multiplex PCR; TCRdb holds only in-frame clones, not every one. This sample has 30,000 to 45,000 clones, with over 70% found just once. As to this clone: Its antigen remains unidentified.

Germline lookup yields CDR1 LNHDA and CDR2 SQIVND (reference sequence). This CDR3 has 13 amino acids. Deletions cut 3 bases from V and 1 base from J, with 6 bases between. The sample in question was peripheral blood, obtained from a patient treated with radiotherapy plus ipilimumab. This sequence joins TRBV19 and TRBJ1-1; D unclear. The sequence came from a human donor with non-small cell lung cancer who had stable disease on radiotherapy plus ipilimumab. CDR3 region: CASSIRPNTEAFF. CDR3 nucleotide sequence: TGTGCCAGTAGTATTAGGCCGAACACTGAAGCTTTCTTT.